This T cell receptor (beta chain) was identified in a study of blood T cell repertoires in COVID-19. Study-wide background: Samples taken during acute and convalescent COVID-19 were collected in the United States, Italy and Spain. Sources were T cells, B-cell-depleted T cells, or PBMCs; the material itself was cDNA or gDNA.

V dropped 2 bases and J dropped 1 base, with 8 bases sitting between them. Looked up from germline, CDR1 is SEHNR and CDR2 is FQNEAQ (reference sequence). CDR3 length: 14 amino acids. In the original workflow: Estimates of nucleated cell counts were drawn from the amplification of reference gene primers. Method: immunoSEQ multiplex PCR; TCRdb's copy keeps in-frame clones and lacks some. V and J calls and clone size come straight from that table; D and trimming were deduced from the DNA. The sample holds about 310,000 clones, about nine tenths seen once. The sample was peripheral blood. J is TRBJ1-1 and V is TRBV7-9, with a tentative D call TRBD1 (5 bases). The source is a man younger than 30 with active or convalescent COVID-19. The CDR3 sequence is CASSLSRANTEAFF. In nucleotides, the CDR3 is TGTGCCAGCAGCTTAAGCAGGGCGAACACTGAAGCTTTCTTT. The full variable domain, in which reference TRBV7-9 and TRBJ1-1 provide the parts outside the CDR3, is DTGVSQNPRHKITKRGQNVTFRCDPISEHNRLYWYRQTLGQGPEFLTYFQNEAQLEKSRLLSDRFSAERPKGSFSTLEIQRTEQGDSAMYLCASSLSRANTEAFFGQGTRLTVV.